What follows is one T cell receptor beta chain and its context. Only in-frame clones appear in the TCRdb table, and some are missing; sequencing was by immunoSEQ multiplex PCR. The sample holds about 68,000 clones, around four fifths seen once. The sample comes from a study of OX40 agonist ivuxolimab in advanced cancers. V gave up 8 bases and J gave up 4 bases, with 26 bases separating them. The CDR3 sequence is 17 residues long. Germline V gives CDR1 MRHNA, CDR2 SNTAGT. The sequencing here drew on CD4+ or CD8+ T cells sorted from blood, taken in a trial of the OX40 agonist ivuxolimab. The chain is built from TRBV6-4 and TRBJ1-1; D uncertain. This receptor was identified in an adult with an advanced solid tumor such as melanoma, head and neck, liver or kidney cancer. CDR3 in DNA: TGTGCCAGCGTTGCCCGGGAGGAGAGGGTGAAAGGCACTGAAGCTTTCTTT. This translates into CASVAREERVKGTEAFF.